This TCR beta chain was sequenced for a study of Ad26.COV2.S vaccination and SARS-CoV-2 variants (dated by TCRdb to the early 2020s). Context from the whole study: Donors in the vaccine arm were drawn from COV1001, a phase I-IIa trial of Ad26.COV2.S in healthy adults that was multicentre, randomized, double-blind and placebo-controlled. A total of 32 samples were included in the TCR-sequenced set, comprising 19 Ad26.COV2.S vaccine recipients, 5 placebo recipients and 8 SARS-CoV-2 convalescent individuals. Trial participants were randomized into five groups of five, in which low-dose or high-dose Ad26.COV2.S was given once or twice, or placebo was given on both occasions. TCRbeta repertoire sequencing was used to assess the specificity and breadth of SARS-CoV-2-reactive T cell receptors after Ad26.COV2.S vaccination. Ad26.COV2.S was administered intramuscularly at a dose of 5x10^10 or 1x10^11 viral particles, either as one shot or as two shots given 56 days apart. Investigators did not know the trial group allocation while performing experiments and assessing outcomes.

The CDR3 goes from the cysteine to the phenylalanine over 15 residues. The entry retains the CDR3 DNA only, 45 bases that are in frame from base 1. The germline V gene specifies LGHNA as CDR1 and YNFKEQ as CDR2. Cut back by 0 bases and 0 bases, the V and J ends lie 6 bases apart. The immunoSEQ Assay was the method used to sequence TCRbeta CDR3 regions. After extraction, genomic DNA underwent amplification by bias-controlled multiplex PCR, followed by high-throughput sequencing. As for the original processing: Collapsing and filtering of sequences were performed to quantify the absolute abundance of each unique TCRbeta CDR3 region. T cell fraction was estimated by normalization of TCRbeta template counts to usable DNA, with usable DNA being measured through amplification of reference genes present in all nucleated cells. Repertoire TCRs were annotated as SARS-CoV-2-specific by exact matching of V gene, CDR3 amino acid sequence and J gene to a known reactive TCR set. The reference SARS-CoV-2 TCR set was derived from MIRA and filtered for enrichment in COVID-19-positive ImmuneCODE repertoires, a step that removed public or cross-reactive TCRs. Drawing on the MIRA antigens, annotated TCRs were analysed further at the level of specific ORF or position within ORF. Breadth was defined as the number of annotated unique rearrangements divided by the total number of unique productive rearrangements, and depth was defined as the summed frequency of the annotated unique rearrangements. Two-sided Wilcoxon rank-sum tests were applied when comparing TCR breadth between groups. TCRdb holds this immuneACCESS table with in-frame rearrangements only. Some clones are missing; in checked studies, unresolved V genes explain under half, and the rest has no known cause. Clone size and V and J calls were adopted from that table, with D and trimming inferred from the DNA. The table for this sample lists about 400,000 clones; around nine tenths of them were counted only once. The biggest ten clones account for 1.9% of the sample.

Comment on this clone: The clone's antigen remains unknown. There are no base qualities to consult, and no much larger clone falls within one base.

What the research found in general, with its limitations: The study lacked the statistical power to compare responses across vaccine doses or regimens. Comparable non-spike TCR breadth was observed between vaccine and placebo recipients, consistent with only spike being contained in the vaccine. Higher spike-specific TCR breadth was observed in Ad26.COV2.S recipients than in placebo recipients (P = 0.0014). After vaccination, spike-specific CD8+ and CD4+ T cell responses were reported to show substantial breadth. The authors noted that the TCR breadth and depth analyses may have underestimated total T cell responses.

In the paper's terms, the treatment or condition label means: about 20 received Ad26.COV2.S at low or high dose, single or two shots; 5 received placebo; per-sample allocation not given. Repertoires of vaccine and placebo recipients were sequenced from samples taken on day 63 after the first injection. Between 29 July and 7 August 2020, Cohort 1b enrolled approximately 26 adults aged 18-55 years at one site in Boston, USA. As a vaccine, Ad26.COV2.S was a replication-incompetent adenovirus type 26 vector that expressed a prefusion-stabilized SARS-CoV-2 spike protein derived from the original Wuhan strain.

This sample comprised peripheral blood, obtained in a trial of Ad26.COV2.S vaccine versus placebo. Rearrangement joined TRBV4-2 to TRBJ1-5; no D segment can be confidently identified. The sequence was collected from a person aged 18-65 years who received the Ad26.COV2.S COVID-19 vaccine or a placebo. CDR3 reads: CASSQERTSNQPQHF. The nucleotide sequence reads TGTGCCAGCAGCCAAGAACGAACTAGCAATCAGCCCCAGCATTTT.